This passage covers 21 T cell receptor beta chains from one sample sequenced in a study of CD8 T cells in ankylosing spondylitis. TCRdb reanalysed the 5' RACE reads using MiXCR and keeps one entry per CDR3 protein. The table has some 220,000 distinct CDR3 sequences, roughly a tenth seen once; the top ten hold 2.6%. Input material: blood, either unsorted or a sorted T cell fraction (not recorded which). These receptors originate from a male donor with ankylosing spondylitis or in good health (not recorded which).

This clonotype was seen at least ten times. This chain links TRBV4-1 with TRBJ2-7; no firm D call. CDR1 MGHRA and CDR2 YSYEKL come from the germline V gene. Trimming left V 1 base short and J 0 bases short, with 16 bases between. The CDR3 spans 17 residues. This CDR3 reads CASSQARQTYSSYEQYF. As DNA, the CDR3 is TGCGCCAGCAGCCAAGCCCGCCAGACTTACAGCTCCTACGAGCAGTACTTC.

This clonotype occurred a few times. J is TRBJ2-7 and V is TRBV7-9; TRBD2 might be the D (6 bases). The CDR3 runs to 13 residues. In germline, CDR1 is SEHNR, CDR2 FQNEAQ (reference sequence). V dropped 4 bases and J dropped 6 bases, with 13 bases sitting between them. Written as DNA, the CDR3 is TGTGCCAGCAGCTCCAGCGGGCCACTCGAGCAGTACTTC. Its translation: CASSSSGPLEQYF.

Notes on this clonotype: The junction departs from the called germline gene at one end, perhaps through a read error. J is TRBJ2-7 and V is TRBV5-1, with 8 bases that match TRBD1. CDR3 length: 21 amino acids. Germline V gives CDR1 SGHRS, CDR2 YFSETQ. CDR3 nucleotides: TGCGCCAGCAGCCTACCTACTTTCATGGGGACAGGTAAAGTAGCGGACTACGAGCAGCACTTC. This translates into CASSLPTFMGTGKVADYEQHF.

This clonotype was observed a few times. CDR3 bases: TGTGCCAGCAGTAGAGGCAGAAGCTCCTACAATGAGCAGTTCTTC. Translation: CASSRGRSSYNEQFF. The J gene is TRBJ2-1, the V gene TRBV2; D is undetermined. Germline CDR1 and CDR2: SNHLY and FYNNEI. V gave up 5 bases and J gave up 0 bases, with 11 bases separating them. The length of the CDR3 is 15 residues.

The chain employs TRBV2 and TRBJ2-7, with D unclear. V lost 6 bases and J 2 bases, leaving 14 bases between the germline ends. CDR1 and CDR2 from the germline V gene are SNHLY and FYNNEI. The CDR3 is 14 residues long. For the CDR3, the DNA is TGTGCCAGCAGCGACCAGCATAGGGCCTACGAGCAGTACTTC. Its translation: CASSDQHRAYEQYF.

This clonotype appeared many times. The CDR3: CAISVQGANYGYTF. The CDR3 coding sequence is TGTGCCATCAGTGTCCAGGGGGCAAACTATGGCTACACCTTC. The chain has TRBV10-3 and TRBJ1-2, with 8 bases that match TRBD1. Trimming took 4 bases from V and 2 from J; bases not matched to a gene: 3. The CDR3 contains 14 residues. Germline loops: CDR1 ENHRY, CDR2 SYGVKD.

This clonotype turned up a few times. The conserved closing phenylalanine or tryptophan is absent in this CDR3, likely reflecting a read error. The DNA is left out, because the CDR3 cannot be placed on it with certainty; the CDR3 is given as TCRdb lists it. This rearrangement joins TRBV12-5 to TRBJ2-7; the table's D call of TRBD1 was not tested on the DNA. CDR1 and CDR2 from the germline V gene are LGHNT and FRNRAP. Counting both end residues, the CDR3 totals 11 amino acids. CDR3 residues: CASGLEGATLT.

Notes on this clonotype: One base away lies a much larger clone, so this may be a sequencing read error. CDR3 nucleotide sequence: TGTACCAGCAGCTTAGTGGGGTACGGACAGGGGGCCCGTCCCCAGCATTTT. It specifies CTSSLVGYGQGARPQHF. The rearrangement links TRBV7-8 to TRBJ1-5, with 11 nucleotides matching TRBD1. CDR1 is SGHVS and CDR2 is FQNEAQ in the germline V gene. CDR3 length: 17 residues.

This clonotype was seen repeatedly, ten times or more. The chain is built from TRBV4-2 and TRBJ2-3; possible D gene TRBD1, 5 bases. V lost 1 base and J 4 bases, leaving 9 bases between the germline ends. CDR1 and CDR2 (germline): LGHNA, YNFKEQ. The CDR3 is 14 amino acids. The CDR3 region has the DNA TGTGCCAGCAGCCAAGGGGCAGGGCCAGATACGCAGTATTTT. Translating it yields CASSQGAGPDTQYF.

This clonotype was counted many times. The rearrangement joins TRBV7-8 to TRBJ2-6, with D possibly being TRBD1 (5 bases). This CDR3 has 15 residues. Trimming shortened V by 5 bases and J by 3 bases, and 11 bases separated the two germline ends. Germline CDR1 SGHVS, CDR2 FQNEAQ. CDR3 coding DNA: TGTGCCAGCAGCCTCAAGGGGTATGGGGCCAACGTCCTGACTTTC. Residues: CASSLKGYGANVLTF.

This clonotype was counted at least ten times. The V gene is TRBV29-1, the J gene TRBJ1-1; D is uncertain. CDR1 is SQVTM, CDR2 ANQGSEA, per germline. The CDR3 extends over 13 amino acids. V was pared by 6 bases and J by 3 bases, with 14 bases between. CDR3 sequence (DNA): TGCAGCGTCCAGGATTGGCAAGACACTGAAGCTTTCTTT. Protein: CSVQDWQDTEAFF. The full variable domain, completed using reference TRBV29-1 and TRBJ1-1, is SAVISQKPSRDICQRGTSLTIQCQVDSQVTMMFWYRQQPGQSLTLIATANQGSEATYESGFVIDKFPISRPNLTFSTLTVSNMSPEDSSIYLCSVQDWQDTEAFFGQGTRLTVV.

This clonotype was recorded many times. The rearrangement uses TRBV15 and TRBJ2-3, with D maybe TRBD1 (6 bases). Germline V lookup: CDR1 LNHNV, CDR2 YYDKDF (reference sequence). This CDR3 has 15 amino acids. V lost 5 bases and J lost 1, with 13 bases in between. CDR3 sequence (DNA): TGTGCCACCAGCTCGCAGGGGCCAGGCACAGATACGCAGTATTTT. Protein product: CATSSQGPGTDTQYF. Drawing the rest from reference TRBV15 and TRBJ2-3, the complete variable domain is DAMVIQNPRYQVTQFGKPVTLSCSQTLNHNVMYWYQQKSSQAPKLLFHYYDKDFNNEADTPDNFQSRRPNTSFCFLDIRSPGLGDTAMYLCATSSQGPGTDTQYFGPGTRLTVL.

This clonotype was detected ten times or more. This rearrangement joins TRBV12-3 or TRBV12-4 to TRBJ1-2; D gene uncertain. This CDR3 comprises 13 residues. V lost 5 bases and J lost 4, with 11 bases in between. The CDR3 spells CASSPDSGYGYTF. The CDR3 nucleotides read TGTGCCAGCAGTCCCGATTCGGGCTATGGCTACACCTTC.

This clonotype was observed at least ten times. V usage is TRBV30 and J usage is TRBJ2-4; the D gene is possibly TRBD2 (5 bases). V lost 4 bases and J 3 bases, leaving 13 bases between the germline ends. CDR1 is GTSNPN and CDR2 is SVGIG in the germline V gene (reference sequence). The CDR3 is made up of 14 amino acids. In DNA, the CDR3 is TGTGCCTGGAATATGGGTCGGGGCAAAAACATTCAGTACTTC. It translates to CAWNMGRGKNIQYF.

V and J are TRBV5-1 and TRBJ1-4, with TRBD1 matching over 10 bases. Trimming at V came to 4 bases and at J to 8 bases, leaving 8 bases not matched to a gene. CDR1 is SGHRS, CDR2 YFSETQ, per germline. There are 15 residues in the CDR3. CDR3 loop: CASSPDRGRAEKLFF. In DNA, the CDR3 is TGCGCCAGCAGCCCCGACAGGGGGCGGGCCGAAAAACTGTTTTTT.

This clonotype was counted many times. The CDR3 bases are TGCGGCCTGCCTAAACTAGCGTCGAACACCGGGGAGCTGTTTTTT. Translation: CGLPKLASNTGELFF. The chain couples TRBV20-1 to TRBJ2-2, with 7 bases aligning to TRBD2. Germline loops: CDR1 DFQATT, CDR2 SNEGSKA (reference sequence). The CDR3 has 15 amino acids.

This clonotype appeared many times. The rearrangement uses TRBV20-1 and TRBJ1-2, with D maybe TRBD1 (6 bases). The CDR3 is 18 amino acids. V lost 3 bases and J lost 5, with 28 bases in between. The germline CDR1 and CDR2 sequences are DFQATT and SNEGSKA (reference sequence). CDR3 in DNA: TGCAGTGCTAGTAGTGGGGGCCAGAACATCAGGGAAAGATATGGCTACACCTTC. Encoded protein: CSASSGGQNIRERYGYTF.

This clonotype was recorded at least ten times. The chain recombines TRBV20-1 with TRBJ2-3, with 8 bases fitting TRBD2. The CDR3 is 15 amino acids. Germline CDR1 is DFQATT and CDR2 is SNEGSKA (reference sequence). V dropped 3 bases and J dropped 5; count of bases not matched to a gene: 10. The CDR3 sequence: CSASDREGLLDTQYF. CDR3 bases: TGCAGTGCTAGTGATCGGGAGGGCCTACTAGATACGCAGTATTTT.

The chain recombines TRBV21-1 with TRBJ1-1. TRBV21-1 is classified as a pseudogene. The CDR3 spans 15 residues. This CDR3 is CASSKRGTLKGEAFF. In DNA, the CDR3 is TGTGCCAGCAGCAAAAGAGGGACCCTTAAGGGTGAAGCTTTCTTT.

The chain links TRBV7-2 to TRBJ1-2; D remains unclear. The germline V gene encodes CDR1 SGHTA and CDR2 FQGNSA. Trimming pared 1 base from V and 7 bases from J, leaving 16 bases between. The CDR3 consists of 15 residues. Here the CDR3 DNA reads TGTGCCAGCAGCTTAGACCCATACAGTTCTGTTGGCTACACCTTC. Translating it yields CASSLDPYSSVGYTF.

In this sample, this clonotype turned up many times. The CDR3 here is CSVELDRGRGEQFF. The DNA of the CDR3 is TGCAGCGTGGAATTGGACAGGGGGCGCGGTGAGCAGTTCTTC. The V gene is TRBV29-1, the J gene TRBJ2-1; 11 bases agree with TRBD1. Per germline, CDR1 SQVTM and CDR2 ANQGSEA. V shed 6 bases, J shed 9 bases, and the junction held 10 bases outside the gene matches. The CDR3 sequence is 14 residues long.